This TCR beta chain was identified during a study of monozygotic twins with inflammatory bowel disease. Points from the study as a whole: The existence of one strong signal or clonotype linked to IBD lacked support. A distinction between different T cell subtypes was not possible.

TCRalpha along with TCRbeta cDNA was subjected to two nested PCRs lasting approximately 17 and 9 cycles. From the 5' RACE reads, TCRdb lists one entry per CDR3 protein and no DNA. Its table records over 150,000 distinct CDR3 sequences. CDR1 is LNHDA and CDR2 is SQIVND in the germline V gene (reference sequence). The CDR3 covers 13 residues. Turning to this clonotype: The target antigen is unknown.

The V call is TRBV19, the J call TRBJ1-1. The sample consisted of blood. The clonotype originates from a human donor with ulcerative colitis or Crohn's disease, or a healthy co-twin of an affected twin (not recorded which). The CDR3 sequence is CASGDGDYTEAFF.